Listed below are T cell receptor beta chains from one sample, sequenced in a study of T-cell reconstitution after alpha-beta-depleted transplantation in children. TCRdb reanalysed the PCR reads using MiXCR and keeps one entry per CDR3 protein. The sample gives about 340,000 distinct CDR3 sequences, approximately 10% of which show up once; approximately 2.3% is in the top ten. Sequencing used PBMCs from the stem cell graft donor, obtained from the stem cell graft. These receptors came from a human donor who donated a stem cell graft to a child with acute lymphoblastic leukemia. The CDR3 runs from the conserved cysteine through the conserved F or W. D genes are given only for firm matches. Size is stated for part of the rows, as once, few or many counts, or as a class when the clone is expanded.

J: TRBJ2-1; V: TRBV6-1; D: -; size: few; DNA: TGTGCCAGCAGTGTGGCGGGGCCCCAGGAGGTCACCGAGCAGTTCTTC; CDR3: CASSVAGPQEVTEQFF
J: TRBJ2-3; V: TRBV11-2; D: TRBD2; size: -; DNA: TGTGCCAGCAGGTTATATCCCCGACTAGCGCAGACTAGCGTCGACACAGATACGCAGTATTTT; CDR3: CASRLYPRLAQTSVDTDTQYF
J: TRBJ2-7; V: TRBV6-5; D: -; size: many; DNA: TGTGCCAGCAGTCGGGACGGCTACGAGCAGTACTTC; CDR3: CASSRDGYEQYF
J: TRBJ2-1; V: TRBV5-1; D: -; size: few; DNA: TGCGCCAGCAGCTTAGAGTACGGGGACCTCAGCTCCTACAATGAGCAGTTCTTC; CDR3: CASSLEYGDLSSYNEQFF
J: TRBJ1-5; V: TRBV10-2; D: -; size: -; DNA: TGCGCCAGCAGTGAGTCGCCGGGGATGCTAATCAGCCAGCCCCGGCATTTT; CDR3: CASSESPGMLISQPRHF
J: TRBJ2-1; V: TRBV12-3/TRBV12-4; D: TRBD2; size: few; DNA: TGTGCCAGCAGTTTAGAGGGGACTAGCGGGAGGGATAATGAGCAGTTCTTC; CDR3: CASSLEGTSGRDNEQFF
J: TRBJ1-1; V: TRBV12-3/TRBV12-4; D: -; size: many; DNA: TGTGCCAGCAGTTTAACATCCCTCAACACTGAAGCTTTCTTT; CDR3: CASSLTSLNTEAFF
J: TRBJ2-7; V: TRBV7-2; D: -; size: many; DNA: TGTGCCAGCAGCCCGAGCGGGCGTCGCTCCTACGAGCAGTACTTC; CDR3: CASSPSGRRSYEQYF
J: TRBJ2-1; V: TRBV18; D: TRBD1; size: few; DNA: TGTGCCAGCTCACGTGCCGGGACAGCCTACAATGAGCAGTTCTTC; CDR3: CASSRAGTAYNEQFF
J: TRBJ1-6; V: TRBV20-1; D: TRBD1; size: -; DNA: TGCAGTGCAGCTTACCGGGACAGGGGACTCTCCTATAATTCACCCCTCCACTTT; CDR3: CSAAYRDRGLSYNSPLHF
J: TRBJ2-7; V: TRBV20-1; D: -; size: -; DNA: TGCAGTGCCAAAGGTTACAGGACTTACGAGCAGTACTTC; CDR3: CSAKGYRTYEQYF
J: TRBJ2-3; V: TRBV29-1; D: -; size: few; DNA: TGCAGCGTTGCTACAGGGTTGCTAAGCACAGATACGCAGTATTTT; CDR3: CSVATGLLSTDTQYF
J: TRBJ2-7; V: TRBV15; D: TRBD2; size: few; DNA: TGTGCCACCAGCAACTGGGGACTAGCGGGACCCTACGAGCAGTACTTC; CDR3: CATSNWGLAGPYEQYF